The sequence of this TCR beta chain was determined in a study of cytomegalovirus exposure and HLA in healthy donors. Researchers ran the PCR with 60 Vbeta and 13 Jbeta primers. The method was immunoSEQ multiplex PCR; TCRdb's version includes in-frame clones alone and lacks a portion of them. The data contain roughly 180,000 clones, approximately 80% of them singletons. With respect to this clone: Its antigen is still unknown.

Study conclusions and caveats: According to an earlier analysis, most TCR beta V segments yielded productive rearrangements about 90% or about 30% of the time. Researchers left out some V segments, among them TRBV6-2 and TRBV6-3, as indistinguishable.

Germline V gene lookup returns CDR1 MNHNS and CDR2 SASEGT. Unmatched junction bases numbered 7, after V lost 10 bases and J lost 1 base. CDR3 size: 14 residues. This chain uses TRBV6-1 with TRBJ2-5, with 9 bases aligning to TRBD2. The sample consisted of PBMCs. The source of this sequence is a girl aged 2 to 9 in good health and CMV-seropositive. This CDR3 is CAIGIAGAQETQYF. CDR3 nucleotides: TGTGCCATCGGAATAGCGGGAGCCCAAGAGACCCAGTACTTC.